The rows below give T cell receptor beta chains drawn from one sample of a study of T cells in Graves' hyperthyroidism and ophthalmopathy. MiXCR, run by TCRdb on the multiplex PCR reads, gives a single entry per CDR3 protein. This table has fewer than 800,000 distinct CDR3 sequences, around 17% appearing once. The source material was blood. The receptor set was obtained from a man between 18 and 35 years old with Graves' hyperthyroidism. Both conserved end residues are part of each CDR3. A D gene is named only where the DNA matches it firmly. For some rows the clone size is stated as once, few or many, or as a class when expanded; others skip it.

cdr3_length	d_call	v_call	j_call	clone_size	cdr3_nt	cdr3_aa
15	TRBD1	TRBV7-8	TRBJ1-2	few	TGTGCCAGCAGCTTAGTCCGGACAGGGGCAAGCGGCTACACCTTC	CASSLVRTGASGYTF
15	-	TRBV19	TRBJ2-7	few	TGTGCCAGTAGTATAGGGCAGGGCCGCGGCTACGAGCAGTACTTC	CASSIGQGRGYEQYF
15	TRBD2	TRBV7-8	TRBJ2-1	many	TGTGCCAGCAACTTAGAACTAGCGGGCCACAATGAGCAGTTCTTC	CASNLELAGHNEQFF
14	TRBD2	TRBV2	TRBJ2-3	many	TGTGCCAGCACCCTAGCGGGAGTTGGAGATACGCAGTATTTT	CASTLAGVGDTQYF
18	-	TRBV3-1	TRBJ2-3	many	TGTGCCAGCAGCCTCTTCCCCAGCGGAGAGAGTGACACAGATACGCAGTATTTT	CASSLFPSGESDTDTQYF
17	-	TRBV18	TRBJ2-1	many	TGTGCCAGCTCACCCCCTATAGCGGTGAGCTCCTACAATGAGCAGTTCTTC	CASSPPIAVSSYNEQFF
15	-	TRBV20-1	TRBJ1-1	few	TGCAGTGCTAGAGATGCGGGGGTAGGGGCCACTGAAGCTTTCTTT	CSARDAGVGATEAFF
13	-	TRBV19	TRBJ2-3	-	TGTGCCAGTAGTATCCAGATTACAGATACGCAGTATTTT	CASSIQITDTQYF
14	TRBD2	TRBV18	TRBJ2-1	many	TGTGCCAGCTCACCAGCTAGCGGGAGTAATGAGCAGTTCTTC	CASSPASGSNEQFF
17	TRBD1	TRBV15	TRBJ2-6	-	TGTGCCACCAGCAGAGGGACAGGGGCATCTGGGGCCAACGTCCTGACTTTC	CATSRGTGASGANVLTF
14	TRBD1	TRBV28	TRBJ1-1	many	TGTGCCAGCAGAGCCGAGACAGGGAACTCTGAAGCTTTCTTT	CASRAETGNSEAFF
15	-	TRBV5-5	TRBJ2-7	few	TGTGCCAGCAGCTTGGGGGCAGGCCATATCTACGAGCAGTACTTC	CASSLGAGHIYEQYF
14	TRBD2	TRBV20-1	TRBJ2-7	-	TGCAGTGCCGGACTAGCGGACCTCTCCTACGAGCAGTACTTC	CSAGLADLSYEQYF
16	-	TRBV19	TRBJ1-2	-	TGTGCCAGTGGTATAGCCTCGCCCACCGGGAGGTATGGCTACACCTTC	CASGIASPTGRYGYTF
14	TRBD1	TRBV9	TRBJ1-2	-	TGTGCCAGCAGCTACGGACAGGCGGCCTATGGCTACACCTTC	CASSYGQAAYGYTF
11	-	TRBV6-1	TRBJ1-1	many	TGTGCCAGCCAGGGGAACACTGAAGCTTTCTTT	CASQGNTEAFF
15	TRBD1	TRBV7-9	TRBJ1-1	few	TGTGCCAGCAGCTCCTTCGGACAGGGACACACTGAAGCTTTCTTT	CASSSFGQGHTEAFF
15	-	TRBV6-5	TRBJ2-2	few	TGTGCCAGCAGTTACTCGGCAGGGGGGAGCGGGGAGCTGTTTTTT	CASSYSAGGSGELFF
13	-	TRBV20-1	TRBJ1-2	few	TGCAGTGCTTTGGACAAGTGGGACTATGGCTACACCTTC	CSALDKWDYGYTF
14	TRBD1	TRBV28	TRBJ2-3	many	TGTGCCAGCAGCCTGACAGGGATTCCAGATACGCAGTATTTT	CASSLTGIPDTQYF
19	-	TRBV28	TRBJ2-3	many	TGTGCCAGCAGTCCGGTAGGGGGCCGGGACTACCAAGACAGAGATACGCAGTATTTT	CASSPVGGRDYQDRDTQYF
13	-	TRBV29-1	TRBJ1-2	-	TGCAGCGTTGAAGGGGGTGGGGGATATGGCTACACCTTC	CSVEGGGGYGYTF
13	-	TRBV6-1	TRBJ2-1	many	TGTGCCAGCAAGAAAGGTAGCTCCTATGAGCAGTTCTTC	CASKKGSSYEQFF
18	-	TRBV12-3/TRBV12-4	TRBJ1-6	few	TGTGCCAGCCGCTCTCGAGCAGGGTCCCGAACCTATAATTCACCCCCCCACTTT	CASRSRAGSRTYNSPPHF
12	-	TRBV30	TRBJ2-7	many	TGTGCCTGGATTAAGGACAGCTACGAGCAGTACTTC	CAWIKDSYEQYF
14	-	TRBV19	TRBJ2-7	-	TGTGCCAGTAGTATGGGACACGGCCCGTACGAGCAGTGCTTC	CASSMGHGPYEQCF
13	-	TRBV28	TRBJ1-5	many	TGTGCCAGCCGCCGGGCCGCCAATCAGCCCCAGCATTTT	CASRRAANQPQHF
16	-	TRBV7-9	TRBJ2-5	-	TGTGCCAGCAGCTTAGCGGTGGGCACCCCACAAGAGACCCAGTACTTC	CASSLAVGTPQETQYF
15	TRBD2	TRBV30	TRBJ2-1	many	TGTGCCTGGAGGATACTAGCGGGAGGGAGAAATGAGCAGTTCTTC	CAWRILAGGRNEQFF
14	-	TRBV6-2/TRBV6-3	TRBJ1-2	many	TGTGCCAGCAGTTACGTCGCCAGGGCAAGAGGCTACACCTTC	CASSYVARARGYTF
14	-	TRBV28	TRBJ1-2	many	TGTGCCAGCAACCCTAGGGCCAGGGAGTATGGCTACACCTTC	CASNPRAREYGYTF
10	-	TRBV6-1	TRBJ2-1	many	TGTGCCAGCAGTAGGAATGAGCAGTTCTTC	CASSRNEQFF
16	-	TRBV27	TRBJ1-5	-	TGTGCCAGCAGTTTATCAGGGGTTGGGGTGAATCAGCCCCAGCATTTT	CASSLSGVGVNQPQHF
12	-	TRBV20-1	TRBJ2-7	-	TGCAGTGCTAGAGAGGGTCGGTTCGAGCAGTACTTC	CSAREGRFEQYF
17	-	TRBV2	TRBJ2-6	many	TGTGCCAGCAGGCCTGAAGGGGGGGGCTCTGGGGCCAACGTCCTGACTTTC	CASRPEGGGSGANVLTF
13	TRBD2	TRBV6-1	TRBJ2-2	few	TGTGCCTCCTCGGCCTCAGCGGGACCAAGGCTGTTTTTT	CASSASAGPRLFF
14	-	TRBV19	TRBJ1-2	-	TGTGCCAGTAGTGTCTCCGGGAAGACCCGAGGCTACACCTTC	CASSVSGKTRGYTF
14	-	TRBV20-1	TRBJ1-5	few	TGCAGTGCTAGAGGGGCAGGGAAGGATCAGCCCCAGCATTTT	CSARGAGKDQPQHF
13	-	TRBV29-1	TRBJ1-5	-	TGCAGCGTTTCAGATTCTTCACGGCAGCCCCAGCATTTT	CSVSDSSRQPQHF
15	TRBD1	TRBV28	TRBJ1-6	many	TGTGCCAGCAGTATTCCGGGACAGGAGAATTCACCCCTCCACTTT	CASSIPGQENSPLHF
15	-	TRBV6-1	TRBJ2-2	many	TGTGCCAGCAGCCCATTAAGAAGTGATACCGGGGAGCTGTTTTTT	CASSPLRSDTGELFF
15	TRBD2	TRBV7-2	TRBJ2-1	many	TGTGCCAGCAGTCTGACTAGCGGGACTTACAATGAGCAGTTCTTC	CASSLTSGTYNEQFF
14	-	TRBV7-9	TRBJ2-1	many	TGTGCCAGCAGCTTTGTGGCCGGCCGAGGGAAGGAGTTCTTC	CASSFVAGRGKEFF
16	TRBD2	TRBV28	TRBJ2-1	many	TGTGCCAGCAGTCGTGGACTAGCGGGAGCCCAGGCTGGGCAGTTCTTC	CASSRGLAGAQAGQFF
20	TRBD2	TRBV7-9	TRBJ2-2	-	TGTGCCAGCACCAGCATCGGGGTCCCTACGACTAGCGGAAACACCGGGGAGCTGTTTTTT	CASTSIGVPTTSGNTGELFF
15	-	TRBV5-1	TRBJ2-7	-	TGCGCCAGCAGCTTGGGCTCCCTAGTATCCTACGAGCAGTACTTC	CASSLGSLVSYEQYF
16	TRBD2	TRBV10-3	TRBJ2-3	many	TGTGCCATCAGGGGTACCACTAGCGGGACCACAGATACGCAGTATTTT	CAIRGTTSGTTDTQYF
17	TRBD1	TRBV18	TRBJ2-1	-	TGTGCCAGCTCGTCCCGGGACAGGGGGGTATTCTACAATGAGCAGTTCTTC	CASSSRDRGVFYNEQFF
14	-	TRBV5-1	TRBJ1-3	many	TGCGCCAGCAGCTTGGGGGATTCCGGAAACACCATATATTTT	CASSLGDSGNTIYF
17	TRBD2	TRBV7-8	TRBJ2-1	many	TGTGCCAGCAGCCCGGACCCAGGACTAGCGGCGAATAATGAGCAGTTCTTC	CASSPDPGLAANNEQFF
15	TRBD1	TRBV6-5	TRBJ1-5	few	TGTGCCAGCAGTTCCCACGGACAGGGGAGTCAGCCCCAGCATTTT	CASSSHGQGSQPQHF